This T cell receptor (beta chain) is from a study of Graves' ophthalmopathy and Graves' hyperthyroidism. At the level of the study: Stable hyperthyroid donors showed no ophthalmopathy during 18 months follow-up. Notes on the study in general: The 13-signature model separated ophthalmopathy from stable hyperthyroidism at almost 90% sensitivity and roughly 80% specificity. The model's ophthalmopathy progression predictions had approximately 71% sensitivity and 72% to 80% specificity.

Excluded were patients with other autoimmune diseases, uncontrolled infections, pregnancy or lactation. Amplification of TCR beta CDR3 regions used RNA transcripts. First-round RT-PCR with HTBI primers preceded a second-round multiplex PCR. TCRdb redid the calling of the multiplex PCR reads with MiXCR, one entry per CDR3 protein. The top ten clones hold 11% of a sample with around 1.1 million distinct CDR3 sequences, about 38% of them seen once. There are a few counts of this clonotype. Its specificity is not known. The CDR3 consists of 15 residues. Germline V gives CDR1 SGDLS, CDR2 YYNGEE. Trimming left V 0 bases short and J 6 bases short, with 12 bases between.

This receptor was taken from an adult man with Graves' hyperthyroidism. The sequencing input was peripheral blood or thyroid tissue (not recorded which). The rearrangement links TRBV9 to TRBJ1-4; TRBD1 is a possible D gene (6 bases). CDR3 in DNA: TGTGCCAGCAGCGTAGGGGGGGCCAGGGATGAAAAACTGTTTTTT. Translation gives CASSVGGARDEKLFF.